This is a list of T cell receptor beta chains from one sample in a study of blood T cell repertoires in COVID-19. Method: immunoSEQ multiplex PCR; TCRdb's copy keeps in-frame clones and lacks some. The profile shows 230,000 or so clones, roughly 87% of them singletons. Source material: peripheral blood. These receptors were obtained from a woman between 35 and 50 years old who had recovered from COVID-19. The CDR3 runs from the conserved cysteine through the conserved F or W. The D gene is left open where the match is weak. Size is stated for part of the rows, as once, few or many counts, or as a class when the clone is expanded.

>TRBJ2-1|TRBV4-1|.|TRBD2
CASSVLAGGPFNNEQFF
TGCGCCAGCAGCGTTCTAGCGGGAGGGCCGTTTAACAATGAGCAGTTCTTC
>TRBJ2-1|TRBV14|.|TRBD2
CASSQLTGTRFREQFF
TGTGCCAGCAGCCAACTTACCGGGACTAGATTTCGTGAGCAGTTCTTC
>TRBJ2-3|TRBV6-4|.|.
CASSATGGGTDTQYF
TGTGCCAGCAGTGCCACAGGGGGGGGGACAGATACGCAGTATTTT
>TRBJ1-2|TRBV15|.|.
CATSRVLAGTKSF
TGTGCCACCAGCAGAGTCCTGGCCGGGACAAAGTCCTTC
>TRBJ1-2|TRBV2|.|.
CASEADQGAGYGYTF
TGTGCCAGCGAAGCGGACCAGGGAGCGGGCTATGGCTACACCTTC
>TRBJ2-3|TRBV19|.|TRBD2
CASSTGLADTQYF
TGTGCCAGTAGTACGGGACTAGCAGATACGCAGTATTTT
>TRBJ1-5|TRBV29-1|.|.
CSVEGQGNQPQHF
TGCAGCGTTGAGGGGCAGGGAAATCAGCCCCAGCATTTT
>TRBJ2-6|TRBV5-8|few|.
CASSFSVLTF
TGTGCCAGCAGCTTCAGCGTCCTGACTTTC
>TRBJ1-6|TRBV30|.|TRBD1
CAGRGPNSPLHF
TGTGCCGGCAGGGGGCCGAATTCACCCCTCCACTTT
>TRBJ1-5|TRBV19|.|.
CASSIVRGSNQPQHF
TGTGCCAGTAGTATAGTACGGGGAAGCAATCAGCCCCAGCATTTT
>TRBJ2-7|TRBV28|.|.
CASSLFQGTYEQYF
TGTGCCAGCAGTTTATTCCAGGGCACCTACGAGCAGTACTTC
>TRBJ1-4|TRBV10-1|few|TRBD1
CASINRGRRRRVEKLFF
TGCGCCAGCATAAATAGGGGGCGTAGGAGGCGGGTTGAAAAACTGTTTTTT
>TRBJ2-2|TRBV7-9|.|TRBD2
CASSFNSGGLTGELFF
TGTGCCAGCAGCTTTAACAGCGGGGGACTCACCGGGGAGCTGTTTTTT
>TRBJ1-1|TRBV6-5|.|TRBD1
CASIRTGQPNTEAFF
TGTGCCAGCATACGGACGGGACAGCCGAACACTGAAGCTTTCTTT
>TRBJ2-1|TRBV27|.|TRBD2
CASSPGTSGRGVQFF
TGTGCCAGCAGTCCCGGGACTAGCGGCCGCGGGGTGCAGTTCTTC
>TRBJ2-5|TRBV27|.|TRBD2
CASRGRASGGRAETQYF
TGTGCCAGCAGGGGGCGGGCTAGCGGGGGGCGGGCGGAGACCCAGTACTTC
>TRBJ2-1|TRBV3-1/TRBV3-2|.|.
CASSLSLIGEQFF
TGTGCCAGCAGCCTATCACTGATTGGTGAGCAGTTCTTC
>TRBJ2-1|TRBV20-1|.|.
CSASLAVSYNEQFF
TGCAGTGCTAGTTTAGCGGTCTCCTACAATGAGCAGTTCTTC
>TRBJ2-1|TRBV4-3|.|.
CASSRGFGTPHNEQFF
TGCGCCAGCAGCCGAGGATTCGGGACTCCACACAATGAGCAGTTCTTC
>TRBJ2-5|TRBV3-1/TRBV3-2|.|.
CASSPNSGSYQETQYF
TGTGCCAGCAGCCCAAATAGCGGTTCGTACCAAGAGACCCAGTACTTC
>TRBJ2-1|TRBV3-1/TRBV3-2|few|.
CASSQLYHDEQFF
TGTGCCAGCAGCCAACTCTATCACGATGAGCAGTTCTTC
>TRBJ2-1|TRBV20-1|.|.
CSASSMWREDHNEQFF
TGCAGTGCTAGTAGTATGTGGAGGGAGGACCACAATGAGCAGTTCTTC
>TRBJ2-5|TRBV2|.|TRBD2
CARTWTSGVETQYF
TGTGCCCGCACCTGGACTAGCGGGGTGGAGACCCAGTACTTC
>TRBJ1-2|TRBV6-6|.|TRBD1
CASSPGQGIGGYTF
TGTGCCAGCAGTCCGGGACAGGGGATTGGTGGCTACACCTTC
>TRBJ1-2|TRBV29-1|.|.
CSVGMGAGGYTF
TGCAGCGTTGGGATGGGGGCTGGCGGCTACACCTTC
>TRBJ2-2|TRBV5-5|.|.
CASSRGTANTGELFF
TGTGCCAGCAGCCGCGGGACAGCGAACACCGGGGAGCTGTTTTTT
>TRBJ1-3|TRBV10-2|.|.
CASSDWGNTIYF
TGCGCCAGCAGCGACTGGGGAAACACCATATATTTT
>TRBJ2-5|TRBV9|few|.
CASSVAGGGQTQYF
TGTGCCAGCAGCGTAGCAGGAGGAGGTCAGACCCAGTACTTC
>TRBJ1-4|TRBV19|once|TRBD1
CASSSTGGREKLFF
TGTGCCAGTAGTTCTACAGGGGGCAGGGAAAAACTGTTTTTT
>TRBJ2-1|TRBV24-1|.|.
CATSPRDNEQFF
TGTGCCACCAGCCCCAGGGACAATGAGCAGTTCTTC
>TRBJ2-5|TRBV7-8|.|TRBD2
CASSLLGTSGIETQYF
TGTGCCAGCAGCTTATTGGGGACTAGCGGGATTGAGACCCAGTACTTC
>TRBJ2-1|TRBV21-1|.|.
CASSKERQGADEQFF
TGTGCCAGCAGCAAAGAGAGACAGGGGGCCGATGAGCAGTTCTTC
>TRBJ2-6|TRBV19|.|TRBD2
CASSTPGLAGESGANVLTF
TGTGCCAGTAGTACGCCAGGACTAGCGGGAGAGTCTGGGGCCAACGTCCTGACTTTC
>TRBJ2-6|TRBV27|.|.
CASSSSTSGANVLTF
TGTGCCAGCAGTTCTTCTACGAGTGGGGCCAACGTCCTGACTTTC
>TRBJ2-1|TRBV3-1/TRBV3-2|.|TRBD2
CASSDSSGGANEQFF
TGTGCCAGCAGCGATTCTAGCGGGGGAGCCAATGAGCAGTTCTTC
>TRBJ2-1|TRBV12-5|.|.
CASGLVRGSNEQFF
TGTGCTAGTGGTTTGGTACGGGGTTCGAATGAGCAGTTCTTC
>TRBJ2-5|TRBV9|.|.
CASSVEEGEVETQYF
TGTGCCAGCAGCGTAGAGGAGGGTGAAGTTGAGACCCAGTACTTC
>TRBJ1-1|TRBV6-5|.|.
CASSYSQVLNTEAFF
TGTGCCAGCAGTTACTCGCAGGTTCTGAACACTGAAGCTTTCTTT
>TRBJ1-1|TRBV28|once|.
CATLPWTDRGTEAFF
TGTGCCACCTTACCCTGGACGGACCGGGGCACTGAAGCTTTCTTT
>TRBJ1-5|TRBV6-5|.|.
CASRPDGYSNQPQHF
TGTGCCAGCAGGCCCGACGGGTATAGCAATCAGCCCCAGCATTTT
>TRBJ2-2|TRBV28|once|TRBD2
CASSLTSGGAAGELFF
TGTGCCAGCAGTCTGACTAGCGGGGGGGCAGCTGGGGAGCTGTTTTTT